The present T cell receptor (beta chain) was sequenced within a study of T cell clonotyping in hematopoietic cell transplantation. Details on this clone: What it binds is unknown.

There are 14 residues in the CDR3. Germline CDR1 MDHEN, CDR2 SYDVKM. The V segment lost 7 bases and the J segment 5 bases; nucleotides outside the gene matches: 7. Study-wide results and caveats: Without cell sorting, CD4 versus CD8 contributions remain unresolved. After transplant, recipient diversity fell while pathologically expanded clonotypes grew through day 180. At the given depth, recipient repertoires were over 95% de novo clonotypes.

The table came from immunoSEQ multiplex PCR; TCRdb's copy has only in-frame clones and leaves some out. The data hold 35,000 to 45,000 clones, with 94% observed a single time. This clonotype was obtained from a woman in her fifties or sixties in good health. Some clones in this sample may be carry-over from other donors' samples. Specimen: peripheral blood mononuclear cells. The V gene is TRBV28, the J gene TRBJ2-4; 8 positions agree with TRBD1. The CDR3 is CASNTGGGQNIQYF. CDR3 sequence (DNA): TGTGCCAGCAATACAGGGGGAGGCCAAAACATTCAGTACTTC.